The rows below give T cell receptor beta chains drawn from one sample of a study of cytomegalovirus exposure and HLA in healthy donors. Assay used: immunoSEQ multiplex PCR; TCRdb lists only in-frame clones, some missing. The sample shows approximately 180,000 clones, around 80% of them seen only once. Sequenced material: PBMCs. The receptors come from a woman aged 25 to 39 in good health and CMV-seronegative. CDR3s include the opening cysteine and the closing phenylalanine or tryptophan. The D gene is left open where the match is weak. Only part of the rows carry a size: once, few, many, or a class if the clone is expanded.

size | D | J | V | CDR3 | DNA
NA | TRBD1 | TRBJ2-5 | TRBV28 | CASSFWGTANQETQYF | TGTGCCAGCAGTTTTTGGGGGACAGCAAACCAAGAGACCCAGTACTTC
NA | NA | TRBJ2-7 | TRBV4-2 | CASSQATGATPWQYF | TGTGCCAGCAGCCAAGCGACAGGTGCTACTCCCTGGCAGTACTTC
NA | NA | TRBJ2-2 | TRBV4-1 | CASSHIGTSGAGGVTGELFF | TGCGCCAGCAGCCATATTGGGACTTCGGGGGCAGGGGGTGTCACCGGGGAGCTGTTTTTT
NA | TRBD1 | TRBJ1-1 | TRBV10-1 | CASSEGQGANTEAFF | TGCGCCAGCAGTGAAGGTCAGGGGGCCAACACTGAAGCTTTCTTT
few | TRBD1 | TRBJ1-3 | TRBV5-4 | CASSHDRDSSGNTIYF | TGCGCCAGCAGCCACGACAGGGACAGCTCTGGAAACACCATATATTTT
NA | NA | TRBJ1-1 | TRBV5-1 | CASSLLQENTEAFF | TGCGCCAGCAGCTTGCTACAGGAGAACACTGAAGCTTTCTTT
once | TRBD1 | TRBJ1-6 | TRBV7-8 | CASSFGTGGNNSPLHF | TGTGCCAGCAGCTTTGGGACAGGGGGCAATAATTCACCCCTCCACTTT
NA | NA | TRBJ1-2 | TRBV5-6 | CASTRGTNLDYGYTF | TGTGCCAGCACTAGAGGGACAAACCTAGACTATGGCTACACCTTC
NA | NA | TRBJ2-7 | TRBV30 | CAWQGSMGYEQYF | TGTGCCTGGCAGGGGTCAATGGGGTACGAGCAGTACTTC
NA | TRBD1 | TRBJ2-1 | TRBV29-1 | CSNAGGIGNEQFF | TGCAGCAACGCAGGGGGCATTGGCAATGAGCAGTTCTTC
few | TRBD2 | TRBJ2-7 | TRBV30 | CAWSVSSGSSYEQYF | TGTGCCTGGAGTGTAAGCAGCGGGAGCTCCTACGAGCAGTACTTC
NA | TRBD2 | TRBJ2-1 | TRBV11-2 | CASSLRPGLAGGEQFF | TGTGCCAGCAGCCTCCGCCCCGGACTAGCGGGAGGCGAGCAGTTCTTC
once | NA | TRBJ2-7 | TRBV11-3 | CASSLTGQGFINEQYF | TGTGCCAGCAGCTTAACCGGTCAGGGGTTTATCAACGAGCAGTACTTC
NA | NA | TRBJ1-2 | TRBV2 | CASSPGDYGYTF | TGTGCCAGTTCACCCGGGGACTATGGCTACACCTTC
NA | TRBD1 | TRBJ1-5 | TRBV28 | CASSPGQGSNQPQHF | TGTGCCAGCAGCCCCGGACAGGGTAGCAATCAGCCCCAGCATTTT
NA | NA | TRBJ1-1 | TRBV7-9 | CSSSLWRSGSEAFF | TGTTCCAGCAGCTTATGGCGCTCGGGGTCTGAAGCTTTCTTT
NA | NA | TRBJ1-3 | TRBV7-2 | CASSPTSRSSGNTIYF | TGTGCCAGCAGCCCCACGTCCAGAAGCTCTGGAAACACCATATATTTT
NA | NA | TRBJ1-3 | TRBV5-5 | CASSIPGQQAGNTIYF | TGTGCCAGCAGCATCCCCGGACAGCAGGCGGGAAACACCATATATTTT
NA | TRBD2 | TRBJ2-1 | TRBV5-4 | CASSWDQIAGGRKNEQFF | TGTGCCAGCAGCTGGGATCAAATAGCGGGGGGCCGCAAGAATGAGCAGTTCTTC
NA | TRBD1 | TRBJ2-3 | TRBV7-2 | CASSLDGTGRTDTQYF | TGTGCCAGCAGCTTAGATGGGACAGGTCGCACAGATACGCAGTATTTT
NA | TRBD2 | TRBJ2-5 | TRBV7-8 | CASSLEPGLAGLETQYF | TGTGCCAGCAGCTTAGAACCGGGACTAGCGGGATTGGAGACCCAGTACTTC
NA | TRBD1 | TRBJ2-7 | TRBV19 | CASSPGQNYEQYF | TGTGCCAGTAGTCCGGGACAGAACTACGAGCAGTACTTC
NA | NA | TRBJ2-1 | TRBV19 | CASSIDRLAVYNEQFF | TGTGCCAGTAGTATAGATCGATTAGCAGTTTACAATGAGCAGTTCTTC
NA | TRBD1 | TRBJ2-7 | TRBV28 | CASSSGTGDYEQYF | TGTGCCAGCAGTTCCGGGACAGGGGACTACGAGCAGTACTTC
NA | TRBD1 | TRBJ2-1 | TRBV6-6 | CASSSIGQGFSNEQFF | TGTGCCAGCAGCTCCATCGGACAGGGCTTCTCCAATGAGCAGTTCTTC
NA | TRBD1 | TRBJ1-6 | TRBV28 | CASSPDRDSPLHF | TGTGCCAGCAGTCCGGACAGGGATTCACCCCTCCACTTT